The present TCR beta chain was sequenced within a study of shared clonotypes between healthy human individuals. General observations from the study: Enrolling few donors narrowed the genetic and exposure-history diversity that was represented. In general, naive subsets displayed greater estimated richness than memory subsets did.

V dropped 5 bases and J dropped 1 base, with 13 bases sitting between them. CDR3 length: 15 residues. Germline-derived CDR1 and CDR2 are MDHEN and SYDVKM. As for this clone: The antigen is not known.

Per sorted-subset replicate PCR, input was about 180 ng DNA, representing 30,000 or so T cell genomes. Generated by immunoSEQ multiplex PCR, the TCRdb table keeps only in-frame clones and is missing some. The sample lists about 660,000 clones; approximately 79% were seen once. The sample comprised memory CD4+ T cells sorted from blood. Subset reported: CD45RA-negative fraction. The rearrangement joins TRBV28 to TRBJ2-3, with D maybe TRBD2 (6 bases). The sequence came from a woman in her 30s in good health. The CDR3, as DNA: TGTGCCAGCAGTCCCCAGGGAGGAGGCACAGATACGCAGTATTTT. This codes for CASSPQGGGTDTQYF.